This entry features one T cell receptor beta chain sequence. The data were taken from a study of blood T cell repertoires in COVID-19. Overall study context: COVID-19 samples collected from the United States, Italy and Spain covered acute and convalescent phases.

V shed 1 base and J shed 1 base, with 6 bases lying between them. In germline, CDR1 is SGHKS, CDR2 YYEKEE (reference sequence). The CDR3 has 14 amino acids. As originally analysed: Reference gene primers were amplified, and this amplification served to estimate nucleated cell counts. Clones were read by immunoSEQ multiplex PCR, and TCRdb kept only the in-frame ones, dropping some. V and J calls and clone size follow that table, whereas D and trimming were derived from the DNA. The sample consists of tens of thousands of clones, approximately 80% of them appearing once. Source material: peripheral blood. This chain uses TRBV5-5 with TRBJ1-5; D is unresolved. This sequence was found in a man between 50 and 59 years old with COVID-19, enrolled during active disease. The CDR3 DNA sequence: TGTGCCAGCAGCTTGCTTTTGAGCAATCAGCCCCAGCATTTT. Its protein is CASSLLLSNQPQHF.